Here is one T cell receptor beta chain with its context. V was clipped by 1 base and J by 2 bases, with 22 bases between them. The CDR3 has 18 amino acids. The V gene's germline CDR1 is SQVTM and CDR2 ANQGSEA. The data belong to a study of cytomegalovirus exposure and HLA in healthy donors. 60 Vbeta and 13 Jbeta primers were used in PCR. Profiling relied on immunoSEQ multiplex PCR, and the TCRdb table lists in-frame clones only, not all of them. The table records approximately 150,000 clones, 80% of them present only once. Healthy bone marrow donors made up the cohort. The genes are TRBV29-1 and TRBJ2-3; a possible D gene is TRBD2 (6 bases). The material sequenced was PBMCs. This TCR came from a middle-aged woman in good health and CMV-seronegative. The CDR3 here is CSVEVWGSWGVATDTQYF. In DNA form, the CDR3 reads TGCAGCGTTGAAGTTTGGGGTTCGTGGGGGGTCGCCACAGATACGCAGTATTTT.